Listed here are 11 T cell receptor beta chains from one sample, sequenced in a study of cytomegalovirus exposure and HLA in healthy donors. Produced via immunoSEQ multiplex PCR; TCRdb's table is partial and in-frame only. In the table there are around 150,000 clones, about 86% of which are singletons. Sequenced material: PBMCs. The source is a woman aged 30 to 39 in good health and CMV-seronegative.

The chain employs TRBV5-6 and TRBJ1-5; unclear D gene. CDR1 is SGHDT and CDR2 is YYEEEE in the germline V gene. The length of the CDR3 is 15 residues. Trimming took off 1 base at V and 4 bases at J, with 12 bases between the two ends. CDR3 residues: CASSLFGRVNQPQHF. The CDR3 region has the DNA TGTGCCAGCAGCTTGTTTGGCAGAGTAAATCAGCCCCAGCATTTT.

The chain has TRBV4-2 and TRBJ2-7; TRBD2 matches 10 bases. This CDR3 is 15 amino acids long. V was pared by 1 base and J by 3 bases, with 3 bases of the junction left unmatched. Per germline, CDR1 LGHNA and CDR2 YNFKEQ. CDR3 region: CASSQVAGGNYEQYF. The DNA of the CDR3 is TGTGCCAGCAGCCAAGTAGCGGGGGGAAACTACGAGCAGTACTTC.

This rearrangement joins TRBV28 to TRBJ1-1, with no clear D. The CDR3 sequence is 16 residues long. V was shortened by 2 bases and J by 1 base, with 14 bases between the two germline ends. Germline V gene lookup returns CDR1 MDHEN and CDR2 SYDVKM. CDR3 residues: CASSLQRQRTNTEAFF. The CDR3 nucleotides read TGTGCCAGCAGTTTACAACGGCAGAGAACGAACACTGAAGCTTTCTTT.

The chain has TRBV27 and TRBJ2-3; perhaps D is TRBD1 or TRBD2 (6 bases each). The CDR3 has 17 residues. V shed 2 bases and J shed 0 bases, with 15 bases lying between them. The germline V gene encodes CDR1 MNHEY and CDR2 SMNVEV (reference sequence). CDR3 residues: CASSLKAWGASTDTQYF. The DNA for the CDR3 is TGTGCCAGCAGTTTAAAAGCTTGGGGGGCTAGCACAGATACGCAGTATTTT.

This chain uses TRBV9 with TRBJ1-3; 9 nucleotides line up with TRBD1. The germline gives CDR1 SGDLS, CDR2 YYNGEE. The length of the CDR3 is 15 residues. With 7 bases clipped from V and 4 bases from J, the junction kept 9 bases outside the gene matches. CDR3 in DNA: TGTGCCAGCTCTAGTATGACAGGGGGAGGAAACACCATATATTTT. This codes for CASSSMTGGGNTIYF.

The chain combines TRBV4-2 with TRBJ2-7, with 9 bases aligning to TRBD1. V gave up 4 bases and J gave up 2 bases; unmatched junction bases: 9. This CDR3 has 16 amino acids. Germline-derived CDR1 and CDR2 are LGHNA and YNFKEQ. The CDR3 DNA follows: TGTGCCAGCAGCCCGCCCGGGACAGGGAAAACCTACGAGCAGTACTTC. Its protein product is CASSPPGTGKTYEQYF.

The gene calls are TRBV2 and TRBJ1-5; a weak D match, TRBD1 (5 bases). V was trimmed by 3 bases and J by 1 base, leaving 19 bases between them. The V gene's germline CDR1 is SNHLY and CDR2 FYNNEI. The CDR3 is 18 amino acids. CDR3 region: CASSDPRVTALSNQPQHF. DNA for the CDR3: TGTGCCAGCAGTGATCCCCGAGTGACAGCCCTCAGCAATCAGCCCCAGCATTTT.

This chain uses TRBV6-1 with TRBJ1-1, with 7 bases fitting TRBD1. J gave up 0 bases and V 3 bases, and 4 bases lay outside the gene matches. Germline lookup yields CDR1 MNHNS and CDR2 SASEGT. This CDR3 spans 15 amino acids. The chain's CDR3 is CASSDRTGMNTEAFF. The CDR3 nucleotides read TGTGCCAGCAGTGACCGGACAGGCATGAACACTGAAGCTTTCTTT.

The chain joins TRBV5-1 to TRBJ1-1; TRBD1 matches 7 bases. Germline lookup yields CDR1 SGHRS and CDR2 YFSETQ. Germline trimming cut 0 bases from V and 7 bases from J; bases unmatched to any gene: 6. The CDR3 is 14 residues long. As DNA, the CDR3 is TGCGCCAGCAGCTTGGGACAGGGCGTGAGTGAAGCTTTCTTT. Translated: CASSLGQGVSEAFF.

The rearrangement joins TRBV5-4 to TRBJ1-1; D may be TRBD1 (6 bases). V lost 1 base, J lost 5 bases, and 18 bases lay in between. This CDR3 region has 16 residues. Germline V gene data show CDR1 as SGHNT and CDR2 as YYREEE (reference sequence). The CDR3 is CASSLSGGAHGTEAFF. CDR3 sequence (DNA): TGTGCCAGCAGCTTGAGTGGGGGGGCCCACGGGACTGAAGCTTTCTTT. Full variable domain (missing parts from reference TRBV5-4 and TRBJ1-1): ETGVTQSPTHLIKTRGQQVTLRCSSQSGHNTVSWYQQALGQGPQFIFQYYREEENGRGNFPPRFSGLQFPNYSSELNVNALELDDSALYLCASSLSGGAHGTEAFFGQGTRLTVV.

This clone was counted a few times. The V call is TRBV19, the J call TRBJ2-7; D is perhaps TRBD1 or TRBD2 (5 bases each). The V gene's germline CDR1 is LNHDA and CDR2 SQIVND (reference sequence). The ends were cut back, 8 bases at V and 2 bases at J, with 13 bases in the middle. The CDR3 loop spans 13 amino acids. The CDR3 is CASGDGSPYEQYF. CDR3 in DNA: TGTGCCAGTGGGGACGGATCCCCCTACGAGCAGTACTTC.